This entry lists 19 T cell receptor beta chains sequenced from one sample in a study of blood T cell repertoires in COVID-19. The data were produced by immunoSEQ multiplex PCR, yet TCRdb's version contains in-frame clones alone and is incomplete. Among 450,000 or so clones listed, around 90% were seen once. Sequencing used peripheral blood. Every receptor here comes from a man between 18 and 35 years old with COVID-19, enrolled during active disease.

The gene calls are TRBV4-1 and TRBJ2-1; TRBD2 matches 10 bases. This CDR3 has 19 amino acids. Germline V gives CDR1 MGHRA, CDR2 YSYEKL. J was trimmed by 4 bases and V by 0 bases; bases with no gene match: 12. CDR3 amino acids: CASSQDRTSGNLQYNEQFF. CDR3 nucleotide sequence: TGCGCCAGCAGCCAAGATCGCACTAGCGGGAACCTCCAGTACAATGAGCAGTTCTTC.

The count of this clone is one. The V gene is TRBV27, the J gene TRBJ1-4; 10 bases agree with TRBD1. The CDR3 is made up of 16 amino acids. V was clipped by 4 bases and J by 8 bases; unmatched bases: 10. Germline V gene sequence: CDR1 MNHEY, CDR2 SMNVEV (reference sequence). CDR3 bases: TGTGCCAGCAGTTCTCCCTGGACAGGGGGTAGAGAAAAACTGTTTTTT. As protein: CASSSPWTGGREKLFF.

J is TRBJ2-5 and V is TRBV3-1 (or the pseudogene TRBV3-2), with TRBD2 matching over 7 bases. The germline V gene has CDR1 LGHDT and CDR2 YNNKEL (reference sequence). Germline trimming cut 2 bases from V and 3 bases from J; bases unmatched to any gene: 18. This CDR3 region has 19 residues. The DNA for the CDR3 is TGTGCCAGCAGCCAAACCCGGGTGGGGGGTAGCGGGCAGAAAGAGACCCAGTACTTC. Protein product: CASSQTRVGGSGQKETQYF.

This clone appeared a single time. The J gene is TRBJ2-1, the V gene TRBV5-4; 9 bases are a match to TRBD2. The length of the CDR3 is 17 residues. Germline V gives CDR1 SGHNT, CDR2 YYREEE (reference sequence). The trim removed 0 bases at V and 7 bases at J, leaving 11 bases unmatched. In DNA form, the CDR3 reads TGTGCCAGCAGCTTGGGGTTTGCGGGAGGGACGAGGAATGAGCAGTTCTTC. This sequence encodes CASSLGFAGGTRNEQFF.

The rearrangement uses TRBV11-3 and TRBJ2-5; 10 positions agree with TRBD1. The germline V gene has CDR1 SGHNT and CDR2 YENEEA. The CDR3 is 19 residues long. Unmatched junction bases numbered 15, after V lost 0 bases and J lost 5 bases. CDR3 DNA sequence: TGTGCCAGCAGCTTAGATGCCCTTTTGGGGGGGACAGGGGTGGAGACCCAGTACTTC. As protein: CASSLDALLGGTGVETQYF.

The chain employs TRBV19 and TRBJ2-1; tentatively, D is TRBD2 (6 bases). This CDR3 comprises 14 residues. The V end was cut by 5 bases, the J end by 10 bases, with 18 bases between. Looked up from germline, CDR1 is LNHDA and CDR2 is SQIVND (reference sequence). The CDR3 spells CASSLQGGLREQFF. The CDR3 nucleotides read TGTGCCAGTAGTTTACAAGGAGGGCTGCGCGAGCAGTTCTTC. The full variable domain, in which reference TRBV19 and TRBJ2-1 provide the parts outside the CDR3, is DGGITQSPKYLFRKEGQNVTLSCEQNLNHDAMYWYRQDPGQGLRLIYYSQIVNDFQKGDIAEGYSVSREKKESFPLTVTSAQKNPTAFYLCASSLQGGLREQFFGPGTRLTVL.

V and J are TRBV24-1 and TRBJ2-3; TRBD2 agrees at 14 bases. Germline CDR1 and CDR2: KGHDR and SFDVKD. J gave up 6 bases and V 5 bases, and 6 bases lay outside the gene matches. This CDR3 is 16 amino acids long. CDR3 nucleotides: TGTGCCACCAGTGCCTCGACTAGCGGGAGGGTGGATACGCAGTATTTT. The encoded protein is CATSASTSGRVDTQYF.

The rearrangement joins TRBV5-6 to TRBJ2-6; D may be TRBD1 (5 bases). Germline CDR1 reads SGHDT; CDR2 reads YYEEEE. The CDR3 is 15 amino acids. The V end was cut by 4 bases, the J end by 4 bases, with 12 bases between. DNA of the CDR3: TGTGCCAGCAGCCCCAGGGCTGCGGGGGCCAACGTCCTGACTTTC. Its translation is CASSPRAAGANVLTF.

V usage is TRBV7-8 and J usage is TRBJ2-7, with 7 bases fitting TRBD2. V gave up 4 bases and J gave up 0 bases; unmatched junction bases: 3. Germline values: CDR1 SGHVS, CDR2 FQNEAQ. CDR3 size: 14 residues. The CDR3 coding sequence is TGTGCCAGCAGCTCCGGGACTATCTCCTACGAGCAGTACTTC. Protein product: CASSSGTISYEQYF.

V usage is TRBV6-1 and J usage is TRBJ2-3, with 8 bases fitting TRBD1. Germline trimming cut 2 bases from V and 1 base from J; bases unmatched to any gene: 5. The CDR3 consists of 16 residues. CDR1 is MNHNS, CDR2 SASEGT, per germline. For the CDR3, the DNA is TGTGCCAGCAGTGAACGGCCGACAGGGGGCACAGATACGCAGTATTTT. As protein: CASSERPTGGTDTQYF.

The J gene is TRBJ1-1, the V gene TRBV27; 7 bases map to TRBD1. Germline V CDR1 and CDR2: MNHEY, SMNVEV (reference sequence). This CDR3 comprises 14 residues. The junction had 8 bases not matched to a gene; V was cut back by 0 bases and J by 10 bases. The CDR3 reads CASSLSAKGQRAFF. As DNA, the CDR3 is TGTGCCAGCAGTTTATCTGCTAAGGGACAGCGAGCTTTCTTT.

The chain employs TRBV14 and TRBJ2-1, with D possibly TRBD2 on 7 matching bases. The germline CDR1 and CDR2 sequences are SGHDN and FVKESK. CDR3 length: 15 amino acids. The germline V and J ends were trimmed by 1 base and 8 bases, with 15 bases remaining between them. CDR3 in DNA: TGTGCCAGCAGCCAAGCTTTGGGGGGGCGGTATGAGCAGTTCTTC. Translation: CASSQALGGRYEQFF.

This clone was counted a few times. The chain employs TRBV28 and TRBJ1-2; D is perhaps TRBD1 (6 bases). Germline CDR1 and CDR2: MDHEN and SYDVKM. Trimming stripped 5 bases from V and 5 bases from J, with 15 bases between. CDR3 length: 14 residues. The CDR3 DNA reads as TGTGCCAGCAGTGACCCGGGGACAAAGTATGGCTACACCTTC. It codes for CASSDPGTKYGYTF.

The chain carries TRBV27 and TRBJ2-7; D possibly corresponds to TRBD2 (5 bases). V was pared by 6 bases and J by 1 base, with 19 bases between. The CDR3 spans 16 residues. Germline loops: CDR1 MNHEY, CDR2 SMNVEV (reference sequence). The CDR3 DNA is TGTGCCAGCAGAAAAGGCCTAGCTGAGGTTTCCTACGAGCAGTACTTC. This sequence encodes CASRKGLAEVSYEQYF.

This clone was detected once. This chain connects TRBV3-1 (or the pseudogene TRBV3-2) to TRBJ1-2; D is perhaps TRBD1 (6 bases). Per germline, CDR1 LGHDT and CDR2 YNNKEL (reference sequence). The V end lost 4 bases, the J end lost 6 bases, and 18 bases lay between the germline ends. The CDR3 extends over 15 amino acids. CDR3 residues: CASSRTSGEVHGYTF. The CDR3 region has the DNA TGTGCCAGCAGCCGGACCTCAGGGGAAGTACATGGCTACACCTTC.

Only one count was recorded for this clone. The chain is built from TRBV6-1 and TRBJ2-3; TRBD2 agrees at 9 bases. J lost 5 bases, V lost 0 bases, and 9 bases had no gene match. The germline V gene has CDR1 MNHNS and CDR2 SASEGT. The CDR3 runs 17 residues. The DNA for the CDR3 is TGTGCCAGCAGTGAAGCTGTTGCGGGAGGGCCGGGAGATACGCAGTATTTT. Residues: CASSEAVAGGPGDTQYF.

This clone was seen a single time. The chain couples TRBV5-1 to TRBJ2-2; 11 nucleotides match TRBD1. V trimming: 4 bases; J trimming: 2 bases; junction bases outside the gene matches: 7. CDR1 and CDR2 from the germline V gene are SGHRS and YFSETQ. This CDR3 spans 17 amino acids. The CDR3 DNA is TGCGCCAGCAGCGTATCTGGGACAGGGGGAAACACCGGGGAGCTGTTTTTT. It yields the protein CASSVSGTGGNTGELFF. Filled out from reference TRBV5-1 and TRBJ2-2, the complete variable domain reads KAGVTQTPRYLIKTRGQQVTLSCSPISGHRSVSWYQQTPGQGLQFLFEYFSETQRNKGNFPGRFSGRQFSNSRSEMNVSTLELGDSALYLCASSVSGTGGNTGELFFGEGSRLTVL.

This chain joins TRBV6-5 and TRBJ2-5; a weak D match, TRBD1 (6 bases). Germline values: CDR1 MNHEY, CDR2 SVGAGI. V was pared by 7 bases and J by 6 bases, with 18 bases between. This CDR3 comprises 14 residues. DNA for the CDR3: TGTGCCAGCAACCGGGACACCGAAACGAAGACCCAGTACTTC. Encoded protein: CASNRDTETKTQYF.

The V and J genes are TRBV3-1 (or the pseudogene TRBV3-2) and TRBJ2-5; D is unclear. The CDR3 is 13 residues long. Germline V CDR1 and CDR2: LGHDT, YNNKEL (reference sequence). V lost 4 bases, J lost 5 bases, and 11 bases lay in between. CDR3 coding DNA: TGTGCCAGCAGCCCCAGACACCGGGAGACCCAGTACTTC. It translates to CASSPRHRETQYF.